The 30 T cell receptor beta chains below were found in one sample sequenced in a study of cytomegalovirus exposure and HLA in healthy donors. The PCR used 60 Vbeta and 13 Jbeta primers. Produced via immunoSEQ multiplex PCR; TCRdb's table is partial and in-frame only. This table holds some 130,000 clones. Sequencing input: PBMCs. The origin of the receptors is a man aged 18-30 years in good health and CMV-seronegative.

This chain connects TRBV4-3 to TRBJ2-7; D perhaps matches TRBD1 (5 bases). Germline V gene data show CDR1 as LGHNA and CDR2 as YSLEER. The CDR3 totals 15 residues. V was pared by 0 bases and J by 7 bases, with 16 bases between. The chain's CDR3 is CASSQDGNRLNEQYF. The CDR3 DNA sequence: TGCGCCAGCAGCCAAGATGGGAACAGGCTTAATGAGCAGTACTTC.

The chain links TRBV5-1 to TRBJ2-2, with 7 bases identical to TRBD1. J was trimmed by 1 base and V by 7 bases; bases with no gene match: 4. CDR3 length equals 14 residues. Germline CDR1 and CDR2: SGHRS and YFSETQ. Here the CDR3 reads CASGRTGNTGELFF. Written as DNA, the CDR3 is TGCGCCAGCGGTAGGACAGGGAACACCGGGGAGCTGTTTTTT.

Turning to this clone: One end of the junction is discordant with germline, which a read error may explain. The chain has TRBV15 and TRBJ1-5; D might be TRBD1 (5 bases). The CDR3 length is 14 residues. Germline CDR1 is LNHNV and CDR2 is YYDKDF (reference sequence). CDR3 sequence reads: CATSSSGNNRPQHF. The CDR3 DNA sequence: TGTGCCACCAGCAGCTCAGGGAACAATCGGCCCCAGCATTTT.

The V gene is TRBV29-1, the J gene TRBJ2-7; D remains unclear. The CDR3 runs 12 residues. V was pared by 1 base and J by 3 bases, with 7 bases between. Germline loops: CDR1 SQVTM, CDR2 ANQGSEA. CDR3: CSVEGGHYEQYF. CDR3 DNA: TGCAGCGTTGAAGGCGGCCACTACGAGCAGTACTTC.

J is TRBJ1-1 and V is TRBV2, with 7 bases lining up with TRBD1. Germline V gene data show CDR1 as SNHLY and CDR2 as FYNNEI. The CDR3 consists of 15 residues. The V gene end was trimmed by 8 bases and the J gene end by 0 bases; junction bases not matched to a gene: 9. The CDR3 nucleotides are TGTGCCAGCGATCGGACAGGTAACTTGAACACTGAAGCTTTCTTT. This codes for CASDRTGNLNTEAFF. The variable domain in full, completed from reference TRBV2 and TRBJ1-1, reads EPEVTQTPSHQVTQMGQEVILRCVPISNHLYFYWYRQILGQKVEFLVSFYNNEISEKSEIFDDQFSVERPDGSNFTLKIRSTKLEDSAMYFCASDRTGNLNTEAFFGQGTRLTVV.

J is TRBJ2-7 and V is TRBV28; 8 bases align to TRBD2. CDR1 MDHEN and CDR2 SYDVKM come from the germline V gene. The V and J ends lost 5 bases and 4 bases, in that order; junction bases with no gene match: 10. The CDR3 consists of 15 residues. CDR3 DNA: TGTGCCAGCAGTCCTCATAGCGGGATGGGGTACGAGCAGTACTTC. Translating gives CASSPHSGMGYEQYF. Complete variable domain (other parts from reference TRBV28 and TRBJ2-7): DVKVTQSSRYLVKRTGEKVFLECVQDMDHENMFWYRQDPGLGLRLIYFSYDVKMKEKGDIPEGYSVSREKKERFSLILESASTNQTSMYLCASSPHSGMGYEQYFGPGTRLTVT.

The rearrangement links TRBV7-8 to TRBJ1-2, with D unresolved. V was shortened by 5 bases and J by 3 bases, with 19 bases between the two germline ends. Germline V gene lookup returns CDR1 SGHVS and CDR2 FQNEAQ. The CDR3 spans 16 residues. In nucleotides, the CDR3 is TGTGCCAGCAGCGTAGGGTGGGCTATGGGTGACTATGGCTACACCTTC. This sequence encodes CASSVGWAMGDYGYTF. Supplemented by reference TRBV7-8 and TRBJ1-2, the full variable domain reads GAGVSQSPRYKVAKRGQDVALRCDPISGHVSLFWYQQALGQGPEFLTYFQNEAQLDKSGLPSDRFFAERPEGSVSTLKIQRTQQEDSAVYLCASSVGWAMGDYGYTFGSGTRLTVV.

The chain joins TRBV5-1 to TRBJ2-1, with 7 positions matching TRBD2. V was clipped by 1 base and J by 1 base; unmatched bases: 5. The germline gives CDR1 SGHRS, CDR2 YFSETQ. The CDR3 is 16 amino acids. The CDR3 DNA reads TGCGCCAGCAGCTTGCATATGGGGGGGTCCTACAATGAGCAGTTCTTC. This encodes CASSLHMGGSYNEQFF. Drawing the rest from reference TRBV5-1 and TRBJ2-1, the complete variable domain is KAGVTQTPRYLIKTRGQQVTLSCSPISGHRSVSWYQQTPGQGLQFLFEYFSETQRNKGNFPGRFSGRQFSNSRSEMNVSTLELGDSALYLCASSLHMGGSYNEQFFGPGTRLTVL.

The CDR3 reads CAISESKYGDYNEQFF. The CDR3 DNA follows: TGTGCCATCAGTGAGTCGAAGTACGGGGATTACAATGAGCAGTTCTTC. V and J are TRBV10-3 and TRBJ2-1; D is perhaps TRBD2 (5 bases). Germline V lookup: CDR1 ENHRY, CDR2 SYGVKD. This CDR3 is built from 16 residues. The V gene lost 0 bases and the J gene lost 4 bases, with 13 bases spanning the gap.

This chain links TRBV2 with TRBJ2-7; 7 nucleotides line up with TRBD1. CDR3 size: 12 residues. V dropped 11 bases and J dropped 3; count of bases not matched to a gene: 7. From germline, CDR1 is SNHLY and CDR2 FYNNEI. The CDR3 region has the DNA TGTGCCGGCGCCGGGACAGACTACGAGCAGTACTTC. Amino acid sequence: CAGAGTDYEQYF.

V gene TRBV5-6 combines with J gene TRBJ2-7; D perhaps matches TRBD1 (5 bases). The germline V gene has CDR1 SGHDT and CDR2 YYEEEE. V lost 0 bases to trimming and J lost 0 bases, with 7 bases between them. The CDR3 has 14 amino acids. The CDR3 protein is CASSLGQSSYEQYF. CDR3 nucleotides: TGTGCCAGCAGCTTGGGACAGTCCTCCTACGAGCAGTACTTC.

The chain is built from TRBV19 and TRBJ2-2, with 7 bases that match TRBD1. J was trimmed by 3 bases and V by 7 bases; bases with no gene match: 11. The CDR3 is 16 residues long. Germline V gene data show CDR1 as LNHDA and CDR2 as SQIVND (reference sequence). The CDR3, as DNA: TGTGCCAGTAATGAAGGAGACAGGGATTACACCGGGGAGCTGTTTTTT. Protein product: CASNEGDRDYTGELFF.

The V and J genes are TRBV5-1 and TRBJ1-2, with TRBD1 identical over 8 bases. Germline V gives CDR1 SGHRS, CDR2 YFSETQ. The J segment lost 7 bases and the V segment lost 0 bases, leaving 8 bases of the junction unmatched. The CDR3 extends over 15 amino acids. The CDR3 region is CASSLEDRAVGGYTF. CDR3 nucleotides: TGCGCCAGCAGCTTGGAGGACAGGGCGGTCGGTGGCTACACCTTC.

The genes are TRBV9 and TRBJ1-4; tentatively, D is TRBD1 (6 bases). Germline CDR1 reads SGDLS; CDR2 reads YYNGEE. The germline V and J ends were trimmed by 0 bases and 7 bases, with 13 bases remaining between them. The CDR3 contains 15 residues. The CDR3 region has the DNA TGTGCCAGCAGCGTAGCGTGGGGCAGGGGTGAAAAACTGTTTTTT. It is translated as CASSVAWGRGEKLFF.

The chain carries TRBV10-3 and TRBJ2-5; a possible D gene is TRBD2 (6 bases). The J call may be mistaken, given a closer DNA end match to TRBJ2-7. Germline V gives CDR1 ENHRY, CDR2 SYGVKD. This CDR3 is built from 15 residues. The CDR3 sequence: CAISESRGGIDEQYF. CDR3 DNA: TGTGCCATCAGTGAGTCCCGGGGAGGAATCGACGAGCAGTACTTC.

The genes are TRBV19 and TRBJ1-1, with a possible D match to TRBD1 (5 bases). CDR1 is LNHDA, CDR2 SQIVND, per germline (reference sequence). This CDR3 has 15 residues. The V gene lost 7 bases and the J gene lost 4 bases, with 19 bases spanning the gap. This CDR3 reads CASISQPGGATEAFF. Here the CDR3 DNA reads TGTGCCAGTATCTCCCAGCCGGGAGGGGCCACTGAAGCTTTCTTT.

The chain combines TRBV5-4 with TRBJ1-6; 9 bases match TRBD1. The germline V gene encodes CDR1 SGHNT and CDR2 YYREEE (reference sequence). The CDR3 is made up of 14 amino acids. After removal of 4 bases from V and 10 bases from J, the junction contained 6 bases not matched to a gene. CDR3 DNA sequence: TGTGCCAGCAGCCTAAGACAGGGGGAGTCACCCCTCCACTTT. Amino acids: CASSLRQGESPLHF.

This chain links TRBV9 with TRBJ2-7; 12 bases agree with TRBD1. Germline assignment: CDR1 SGDLS and CDR2 YYNGEE. There are 15 residues in the CDR3. J gave up 7 bases and V 2 bases, and 7 bases lay outside the gene matches. In DNA form, the CDR3 reads TGTGCCAGCAGCGTCGGGACAGGGGGCACGCGGGAGCAGTACTTC. Protein: CASSVGTGGTREQYF. Full variable domain (remainder filled in from reference TRBV9 and TRBJ2-7): DSGVTQTPKHLITATGQRVTLRCSPRSGDLSVYWYQQSLDQGLQFLIQYYNGEERAKGNILERFSAQQFPDLHSELNLSSLELGDSALYFCASSVGTGGTREQYFGPGTRLTVT.

The J gene is TRBJ2-5, the V gene TRBV5-1; no clear D. Germline V lookup: CDR1 SGHRS, CDR2 YFSETQ. The CDR3 contains 14 residues. V lost 0 bases and J 2 bases, leaving 8 bases between the germline ends. CDR3 amino acids: CASSLVPVQETQYF. As DNA, the CDR3 is TGCGCCAGCAGCTTGGTGCCGGTACAAGAGACCCAGTACTTC.

J is TRBJ2-7 and V is TRBV7-9; D uncertain. The CDR3 loop spans 14 amino acids. V was clipped by 5 bases and J by 0 bases, with 11 bases between them. The germline V gene has CDR1 SEHNR and CDR2 FQNEAQ (reference sequence). Here the CDR3 reads CASSRQTSSYEQYF. CDR3 coding DNA: TGTGCCAGCAGCCGACAAACAAGCTCCTACGAGCAGTACTTC. Based on the CDR3 plus reference TRBV7-9 and TRBJ2-7, the full variable domain is DTGVSQNPRHKITKRGQNVTFRCDPISEHNRLYWYRQTLGQGPEFLTYFQNEAQLEKSRLLSDRFSAERPKGSFSTLEIQRTEQGDSAMYLCASSRQTSSYEQYFGPGTRLTVT.

The chain combines TRBV19 with TRBJ2-7; weak D call: TRBD2 (6 bases). CDR1 is LNHDA, CDR2 SQIVND, per germline (reference sequence). V lost 4 bases and J lost 7, with 17 bases in between. This CDR3 comprises 14 residues. CDR3 DNA sequence: TGTGCCAGTAGTACCTCACGGGACTGGGAAGAGCAGTACTTC. It specifies CASSTSRDWEEQYF.

The rearrangement joins TRBV30 to TRBJ1-3, with D possibly matching TRBD1 (5 bases). Trimming pared 3 bases from V and 1 base from J, leaving 19 bases between. The CDR3 runs 17 residues. Germline CDR1 reads GTSNPN; CDR2 reads SVGIG (reference sequence). CDR3 region: CAWSRAAGLLSGNTIYF. The CDR3 region has the DNA TGTGCCTGGAGCAGGGCGGCAGGGCTACTTTCTGGAAACACCATATATTTT.

V gene TRBV7-9 combines with J gene TRBJ1-2, with D maybe TRBD1 (6 bases). Germline V CDR1 and CDR2: SEHNR, FQNEAQ (reference sequence). Trimming took 3 bases from V and 2 from J, leaving 10 bases between them. This CDR3 region has 14 residues. The CDR3 nucleotides are TGTGCCAGCAGCTTTCAGGGGACAAACTATGGCTACACCTTC. It yields the protein CASSFQGTNYGYTF.

The chain uses TRBV28 and TRBJ1-5; D possibly corresponds to TRBD1 (6 bases). The V gene's germline CDR1 is MDHEN and CDR2 SYDVKM. This CDR3 is built from 19 residues. Trimming cost V 6 bases and J 2 bases, with 26 bases left between them. The CDR3 reads CASSYYLRQVPIGNQPQHF. The CDR3 coding sequence is TGTGCCAGCAGCTATTACCTTCGACAGGTCCCAATTGGCAATCAGCCCCAGCATTTT.

The rearrangement joins TRBV28 to TRBJ1-4; TRBD1 is a possible D gene (5 bases). The CDR3 spans 16 residues. Trimming cost V 3 bases and J 8 bases, with 19 bases left between them. Germline CDR1 MDHEN, CDR2 SYDVKM. The CDR3 DNA reads TGTGCCAGCAGTTTTGATCGACAGCCCTTAGGGGAAAAACTGTTTTTT. Its protein is CASSFDRQPLGEKLFF.

The V and J genes are TRBV19 and TRBJ2-7; D is possibly TRBD1 (6 bases). Germline V gene lookup returns CDR1 LNHDA and CDR2 SQIVND (reference sequence). Trimming stripped 10 bases from V and 3 bases from J, with 16 bases between. The CDR3 is 13 amino acids. CDR3 region: CATADSQYYEQYF. In nucleotides, the CDR3 is TGTGCCACCGCGGACAGTCAGTACTACGAGCAGTACTTC. The whole variable domain, remainder taken from reference TRBV19 and TRBJ2-7, is DGGITQSPKYLFRKEGQNVTLSCEQNLNHDAMYWYRQDPGQGLRLIYYSQIVNDFQKGDIAEGYSVSREKKESFPLTVTSAQKNPTAFYLCATADSQYYEQYFGPGTRLTVT.

The V and J genes are TRBV27 and TRBJ2-7; 10 bases map to TRBD2. CDR1 MNHEY and CDR2 SMNVEV come from the germline V gene (reference sequence). The ends lost 5 bases at V and 3 bases at J; junction bases unmatched: 4. The CDR3 contains 14 residues. This CDR3 is CASSPPSGGYEQYF. CDR3 nucleotide sequence: TGTGCCAGCAGTCCACCTAGCGGGGGCTACGAGCAGTACTTC.

J is TRBJ1-1 and V is TRBV7-8, with D hard to call. V gave up 7 bases and J gave up 1 base, with 7 bases separating them. The CDR3 extends over 12 amino acids. Germline CDR1 SGHVS, CDR2 FQNEAQ. For the CDR3, the DNA is TGTGCCAGCAATTCGGGGAACACTGAAGCTTTCTTT. It specifies CASNSGNTEAFF. Using reference TRBV7-8 and TRBJ1-1 for the parts outside the CDR3, the full variable domain is GAGVSQSPRYKVAKRGQDVALRCDPISGHVSLFWYQQALGQGPEFLTYFQNEAQLDKSGLPSDRFFAERPEGSVSTLKIQRTQQEDSAVYLCASNSGNTEAFFGQGTRLTVV.

The chain joins TRBV10-3 to TRBJ2-3, with 16 bases aligning to TRBD2. This CDR3 has 19 amino acids. V gave up 6 bases and J gave up 2 bases; unmatched junction bases: 11. Germline lookup yields CDR1 ENHRY and CDR2 SYGVKD. The CDR3 loop reads CAIRPGLAGGNSFTDTQYF. CDR3 nucleotide sequence: TGTGCCATCAGGCCGGGACTAGCGGGGGGGAACAGTTTCACAGATACGCAGTATTTT.

The gene calls are TRBV7-2 and TRBJ1-2; tentatively, D is TRBD1 (5 bases). In germline, CDR1 is SGHTA, CDR2 FQGNSA. The CDR3 runs 16 residues. Deletions cut 1 base from V and 4 bases from J, with 16 bases between. The CDR3 coding sequence is TGTGCCAGCAGCTTAGGGATTAGGGAGGGGCTCTATGGCTACACCTTC. This encodes CASSLGIREGLYGYTF.